This T cell receptor beta chain is from a study of a mutant IDH1 vaccine in newly diagnosed glioma (dated by TCRdb to about 2021). The study in broad terms: Vaccination started 4-6 weeks after radiotherapy alone, or was given together with temozolomide cycles in the groups whose treatment included chemotherapy. Peripheral blood was collected at six visits: V03 (baseline), V05, V07, V10, V12 and V13. Longitudinal TCRB deep sequencing was done for about two dozen treated patients, wherever samples were available for exploratory analyses. Before enrollment, most patients had been given radiochemotherapy with temozolomide as standard therapy, while the rest had received either radiotherapy alone or temozolomide alone. Of the roughly 31 treated patients, approximately 62% were male and approximately 40% were female, and the mean age was roughly 40 years. Visit V12 was the week-35 safety follow-up and visit V13 was the week-47 end of study. The investigation overall reported the following: Immune responses induced by the vaccine were seen in approximately 93% of patients across multiple MHC alleles. The authors stated that sample limitations prevented analyses of patient blood samples from being reproduced. No apparent relationship was observed between pseudoprogression and alterations in the top peripheral T cell clonotypes detected by TCRB sequencing. Selection of PBMC samples for TCRB deep sequencing was based on availability.

The library was obtained by the immunoSEQ multiplex PCR assay. Rearranged TCR beta chain sequences were amplified with the hsTCRB Kit following the manufacturer's protocol. An Illumina MiSeq was used to sequence the TCRB libraries. Processing in the source paper ran as follows. Demultiplexing, trimming and gene mapping were performed with the kit vendor's proprietary platform. Entries here come from immuneACCESS through TCRdb and include only in-frame sequences with V and J called. Some clones fail to appear in such tables; in the studies checked, an unresolved V gene covers under half of the shortfall, and the cause of the remainder is unknown. That table is the source of V, J and clone size, and D and trimming were worked out from the DNA. The sample table lists tens of thousands of clones, over 70% of them with a count of one. The ten largest clones capture 5.3% of the sample. What this sample's time point label stands for: week 47, end of study. Each vaccine dose was 300 ug of a 20-mer mutant IDH1 peptide in Montanide, given subcutaneously with topical imiquimod. Patients were given eight vaccinations, in weeks 1, 3, 5, 7, 11, 15, 19 and 23, which matched visits V03 through V10. The donors had newly diagnosed IDH1-mutant astrocytomas of WHO grade 3 or 4 that showed loss of nuclear ATRX. The samples were drawn from NOA16, a multicentre, single-arm, open-label phase I trial in Germany that tested a mutant IDH1 peptide vaccine in humans for the first time. Genomic DNA for TCRB sequencing was extracted from EDTA blood using the DNeasy Blood and Tissue Kit.

Based on the germline V gene, the CDR1 and CDR2 sequences are SGDLS and YYNGEE. V is shortened by 0 bases, J by 7 bases, and the region joining them spans 17 bases. Measured from the cysteine to the phenylalanine, the CDR3 is 15 residues long. The CDR3 DNA has 45 bases and is translated from base 1. Comments on this clone: Its antigen remains undetermined. No per-base quality is available; no much larger clone lies one base away.

This specimen was PBMCs, taken from a glioma patient whose treatment included an IDH1 peptide vaccine. This clonotype originated in a man aged 45 to 65 with glioma. The chain couples TRBV9 to TRBJ2-7, with the D gene tentatively TRBD1 or TRBD2, based on 6 matching bases in each. The base sequence is TGTGCCAGCAGCGTAGGGGGGGCAGGGACGGGGGAGCAGTACTTC. This yields the protein CASSVGGAGTGEQYF.